This is a list of T cell receptor beta chains from one sample in a study of vaccination effects on CD4 cells after COVID-19. Method: immunoSEQ multiplex PCR; TCRdb's copy keeps in-frame clones and lacks some. Of approximately 24,000 clones in the sample, roughly three quarters were seen once. These receptors have no identified antigens. The material was CD4+ T cells from PBMCs cultured with HCoV-NL63 spike peptides, obtained before COVID-19 vaccination. The receptors shown here come from a human donor who received a COVID-19 vaccine. Each CDR3 is given with its conserved first and last residue. The D gene is left open where the match is weak. A row's size may be missing; if present it is once, few, many or a size class.

size: .
D: TRBD2
J: TRBJ2-3
V: TRBV7-6
CDR3: CASSPIAGGGGLTDTQYF
DNA: TGTGCCAGCAGCCCCATAGCGGGGGGAGGTGGACTCACAGATACGCAGTATTTT

size: .
D: .
J: TRBJ2-1
V: TRBV10-2
CDR3: CASIGRGSYNEQFF
DNA: TGCGCCAGCATCGGCAGGGGTTCCTACAATGAGCAGTTCTTC

size: .
D: TRBD1
J: TRBJ2-7
V: TRBV7-9
CDR3: CASSLGDRTGSEQYF
DNA: TGTGCCAGCAGCTTAGGAGACCGGACAGGCTCCGAGCAGTACTTC

size: .
D: .
J: TRBJ2-7
V: TRBV10-3
CDR3: CAISIGSSYEQYF
DNA: TGTGCCATCAGTATAGGGAGCTCCTACGAGCAGTACTTC

size: .
D: TRBD1
J: TRBJ1-2
V: TRBV6-2/TRBV6-3
CDR3: CASSRTGGANYGYTF
DNA: TGTGCCAGCAGTCGGACAGGGGGCGCGAACTATGGCTACACCTTC

size: .
D: .
J: TRBJ1-5
V: TRBV7-6
CDR3: CASSPLTRGSSNQPQHF
DNA: TGTGCCAGCAGCCCACTCACGAGGGGGAGTAGCAATCAGCCCCAGCATTTT

size: once
D: TRBD2
J: TRBJ2-3
V: TRBV5-1
CDR3: CASSLGARGDTDTQYF
DNA: TGCGCCAGCAGCTTGGGGGCACGGGGGGACACAGATACGCAGTATTTT

size: .
D: TRBD1
J: TRBJ1-6
V: TRBV2
CDR3: CASSSEGQGQPLHF
DNA: TGTGCCAGCAGTTCTGAGGGACAGGGGCAGCCCCTCCACTTT

size: .
D: .
J: TRBJ1-2
V: TRBV2
CDR3: CASSETVSGYGYTF
DNA: TGTGCCAGCAGTGAAACCGTCAGTGGGTATGGCTACACCTTC

size: .
D: .
J: TRBJ1-1
V: TRBV6-5
CDR3: CASTSPAGTTEAFF
DNA: TGTGCCAGCACCTCCCCGGCAGGGACTACTGAAGCTTTCTTT

size: .
D: .
J: TRBJ2-6
V: TRBV6-5
CDR3: CASSLQFPGANVLTF
DNA: TGTGCCAGCAGTCTTCAGTTTCCCGGGGCCAACGTCCTGACTTTC

size: .
D: .
J: TRBJ2-5
V: TRBV2
CDR3: CASSEAPGGAGGPQETQYF
DNA: TGTGCCAGCAGTGAAGCCCCAGGGGGCGCGGGGGGCCCGCAAGAGACCCAGTACTTC

size: .
D: .
J: TRBJ2-1
V: TRBV7-6
CDR3: CASRPKLARGNEQFF
DNA: TGTGCCAGCAGACCCAAACTAGCTCGGGGCAATGAGCAGTTCTTC

size: few
D: TRBD2
J: TRBJ2-1
V: TRBV29-1
CDR3: CSVEGGGLVYNEQFF
DNA: TGCAGCGTTGAAGGGGGGGGACTAGTCTACAATGAGCAGTTCTTC

size: .
D: .
J: TRBJ1-1
V: TRBV27
CDR3: CASSLYPGSEAFF
DNA: TGTGCCAGCAGTTTATATCCTGGCAGCGAAGCTTTCTTT

size: few
D: TRBD1
J: TRBJ1-2
V: TRBV5-1
CDR3: CASSVIPGQGIDYGYTF
DNA: TGCGCCAGCAGCGTCATACCGGGACAGGGGATCGACTATGGCTACACCTTC

size: .
D: .
J: TRBJ2-5
V: TRBV10-2
CDR3: CAILRETQYF
DNA: TGCGCCATCTTGAGGGAGACCCAGTACTTC

size: .
D: .
J: TRBJ1-3
V: TRBV2
CDR3: CASSEKRDSFGGTIYF
DNA: TGTGCCAGCAGTGAGAAGAGGGATTCCTTTGGGGGCACCATATATTTT

size: .
D: .
J: TRBJ2-5
V: TRBV4-1
CDR3: CASSPTGLVSVETQYF
DNA: TGCGCCAGCAGCCCGACTGGGTTGGTAAGTGTGGAGACCCAGTACTTC

size: .
D: .
J: TRBJ1-2
V: TRBV6-5
CDR3: CASSLLGSSYGYTF
DNA: TGTGCCAGCAGTCTCCTTGGTTCGAGCTATGGCTACACCTTC

size: .
D: .
J: TRBJ1-5
V: TRBV19
CDR3: CASSFWAGDNQPQHF
DNA: TGTGCCAGTTCCTTCTGGGCAGGGGATAATCAGCCCCAGCATTTT

size: .
D: .
J: TRBJ2-2
V: TRBV15
CDR3: CATSRQGYTGELFF
DNA: TGTGCCACCAGCAGACAGGGGTATACCGGGGAGCTGTTTTTT

size: .
D: .
J: TRBJ2-5
V: TRBV6-6
CDR3: CASSPGPPLWAQYF
DNA: TGTGCCAGCAGCCCCGGACCCCCCCTTTGGGCCCAGTACTTC

size: .
D: .
J: TRBJ2-7
V: TRBV6-5
CDR3: CASSYSTIRQAYEQYF
DNA: TGTGCCAGCAGTTACTCGACAATTCGACAGGCCTACGAGCAGTACTTC

size: .
D: .
J: TRBJ1-2
V: TRBV10-1
CDR3: CASSDRTNYGYTF
DNA: TGCGCCAGCAGTGATCGCACAAACTATGGCTACACCTTC